A selection of T cell receptor beta chains follows, all from one sample in a study of T cell responses to AZD1222 COVID-19 vaccine. Sequenced by immunoSEQ multiplex PCR; TCRdb stores in-frame clones only, minus some. The sample consists of 120,000 to 150,000 clones, about 90% of them appearing once. The source material was peripheral blood, sampled on day 0 of MenACWY control vaccination. Source of these receptors: an adult in good health. Both conserved end residues are part of each CDR3. The order of the fields is D gene, V gene, CDR3 protein. A D gene is named only where the DNA matches it firmly.

d_gene: -
v_gene: TRBV30
CDR3aa: CAWSVRQSWNSYNSPLHF

d_gene: -
v_gene: TRBV7-9
CDR3aa: CASSLNIVNTEAFF

d_gene: -
v_gene: TRBV27
CDR3aa: CASSLSDSQPQHF

d_gene: TRBD1
v_gene: TRBV24-1
CDR3aa: CATSDHGQGDLYGYTF

d_gene: -
v_gene: TRBV28
CDR3aa: CASSPSGAAYGYTF

d_gene: -
v_gene: TRBV20-1
CDR3aa: CSARGLATQHF

d_gene: TRBD1
v_gene: TRBV6-6
CDR3aa: CASSFRTGMNTEAFF

d_gene: -
v_gene: TRBV7-2
CDR3aa: CASSFDPGYSYEQYF

d_gene: TRBD1
v_gene: TRBV5-4
CDR3aa: CASSLPGQWNEQFF

d_gene: TRBD1
v_gene: TRBV6-5
CDR3aa: CASSGQGVTYEQYF

d_gene: -
v_gene: TRBV7-9
CDR3aa: CASSQQGGSYNEQFF

d_gene: -
v_gene: TRBV27
CDR3aa: CASSFVGTSGELFF

d_gene: -
v_gene: TRBV6-5
CDR3aa: CASNKGLNTEAFF

d_gene: TRBD1
v_gene: TRBV11-2
CDR3aa: CASSPRLGQRPYEQYF

d_gene: -
v_gene: TRBV7-8
CDR3aa: CASSPTDSNQPQHF

d_gene: -
v_gene: TRBV2
CDR3aa: CASSWMLVGYTF

d_gene: TRBD1
v_gene: TRBV2
CDR3aa: CASSLQGSNQPQHF

d_gene: TRBD2
v_gene: TRBV7-8
CDR3aa: CASSQTSGSYNEQFF

d_gene: -
v_gene: TRBV27
CDR3aa: CASSLTIQGGYTF

d_gene: -
v_gene: TRBV28
CDR3aa: CASSSLGLERYEQYF